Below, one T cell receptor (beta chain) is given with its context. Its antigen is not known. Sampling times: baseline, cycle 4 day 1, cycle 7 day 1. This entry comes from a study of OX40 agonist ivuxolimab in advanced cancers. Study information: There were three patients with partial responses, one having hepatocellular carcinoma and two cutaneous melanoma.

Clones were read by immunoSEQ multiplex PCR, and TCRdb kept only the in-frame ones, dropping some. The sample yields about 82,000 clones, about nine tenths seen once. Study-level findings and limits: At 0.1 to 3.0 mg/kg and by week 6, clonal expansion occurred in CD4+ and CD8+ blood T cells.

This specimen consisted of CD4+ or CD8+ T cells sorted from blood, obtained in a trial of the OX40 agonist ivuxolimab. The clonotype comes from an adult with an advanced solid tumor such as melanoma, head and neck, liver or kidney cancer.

Here the CDR3 DNA reads TGCAGCGTTGTCGGGCCAGCAACTAATGAAAAACTGTTTTTT. This encodes CSVVGPATNEKLFF. The chain is built from TRBV29-1 and TRBJ1-4; D unclear. The CDR3 totals 14 residues. The V end lost 4 bases, the J end lost 0 bases, and 9 bases lay between the germline ends. Germline V gene data show CDR1 as SQVTM and CDR2 as ANQGSEA.